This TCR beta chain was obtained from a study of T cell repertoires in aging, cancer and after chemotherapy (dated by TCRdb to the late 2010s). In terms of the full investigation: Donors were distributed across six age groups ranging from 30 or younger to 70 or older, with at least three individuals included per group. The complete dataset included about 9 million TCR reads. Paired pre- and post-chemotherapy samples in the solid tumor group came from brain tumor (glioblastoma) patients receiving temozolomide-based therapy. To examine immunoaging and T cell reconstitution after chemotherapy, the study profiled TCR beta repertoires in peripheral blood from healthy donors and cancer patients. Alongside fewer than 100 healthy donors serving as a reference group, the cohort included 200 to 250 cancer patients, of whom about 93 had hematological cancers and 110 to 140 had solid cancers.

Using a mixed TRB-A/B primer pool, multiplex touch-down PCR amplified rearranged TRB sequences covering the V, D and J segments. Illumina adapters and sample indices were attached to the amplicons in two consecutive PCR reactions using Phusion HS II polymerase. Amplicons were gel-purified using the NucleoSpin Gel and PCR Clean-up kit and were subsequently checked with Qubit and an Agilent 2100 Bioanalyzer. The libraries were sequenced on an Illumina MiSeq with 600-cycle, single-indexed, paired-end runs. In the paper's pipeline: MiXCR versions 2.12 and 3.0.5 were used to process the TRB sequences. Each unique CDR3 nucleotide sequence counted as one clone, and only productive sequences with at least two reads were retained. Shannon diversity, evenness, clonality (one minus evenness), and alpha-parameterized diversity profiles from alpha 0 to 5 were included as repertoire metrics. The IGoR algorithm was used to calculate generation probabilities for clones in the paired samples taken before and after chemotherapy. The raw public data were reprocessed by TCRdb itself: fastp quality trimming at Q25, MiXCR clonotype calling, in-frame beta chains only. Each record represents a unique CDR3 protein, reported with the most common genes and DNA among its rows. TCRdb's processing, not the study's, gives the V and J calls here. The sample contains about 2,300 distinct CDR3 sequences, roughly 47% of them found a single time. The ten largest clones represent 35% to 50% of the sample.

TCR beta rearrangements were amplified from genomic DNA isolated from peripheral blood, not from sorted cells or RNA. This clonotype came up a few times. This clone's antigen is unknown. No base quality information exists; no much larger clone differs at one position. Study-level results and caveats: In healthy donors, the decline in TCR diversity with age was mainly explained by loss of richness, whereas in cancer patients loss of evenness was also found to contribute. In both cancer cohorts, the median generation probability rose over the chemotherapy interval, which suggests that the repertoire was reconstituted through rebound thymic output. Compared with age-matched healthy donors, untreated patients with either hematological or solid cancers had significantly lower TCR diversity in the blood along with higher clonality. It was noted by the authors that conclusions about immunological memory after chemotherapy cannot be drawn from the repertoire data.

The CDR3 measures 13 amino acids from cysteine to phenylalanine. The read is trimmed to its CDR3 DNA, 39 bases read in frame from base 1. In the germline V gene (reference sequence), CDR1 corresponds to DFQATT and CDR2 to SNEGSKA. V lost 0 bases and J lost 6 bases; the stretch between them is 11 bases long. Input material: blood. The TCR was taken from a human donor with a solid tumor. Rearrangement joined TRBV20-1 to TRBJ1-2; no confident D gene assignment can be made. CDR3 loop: CSARDSNSHGYTF. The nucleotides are TGCAGTGCTAGAGATTCTAACAGCCATGGCTACACCTTC.